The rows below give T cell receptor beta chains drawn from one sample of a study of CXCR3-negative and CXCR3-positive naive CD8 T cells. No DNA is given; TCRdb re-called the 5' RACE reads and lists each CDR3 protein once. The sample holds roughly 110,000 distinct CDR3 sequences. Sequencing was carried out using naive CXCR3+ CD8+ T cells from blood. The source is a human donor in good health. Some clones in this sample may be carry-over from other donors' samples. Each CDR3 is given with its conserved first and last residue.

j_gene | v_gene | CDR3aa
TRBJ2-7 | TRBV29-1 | CSVEMDAPAYEQYF
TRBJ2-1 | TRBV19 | CASSDGYNEQFF
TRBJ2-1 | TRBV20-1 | CSARDRALGYNEQFF
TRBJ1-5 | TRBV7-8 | CASSDGAGQPQHF
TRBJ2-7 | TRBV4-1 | CASSLIVDNEQYF
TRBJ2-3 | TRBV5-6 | CASSWDEAEDTQYF
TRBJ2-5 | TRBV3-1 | CASSQEDETQYF
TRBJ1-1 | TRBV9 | CASSVSGANTEAFF
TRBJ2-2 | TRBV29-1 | CSAIAANTGELFF
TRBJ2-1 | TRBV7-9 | CASSPRDRGTIYNEQFF
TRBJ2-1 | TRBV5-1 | CASSSLDYNEQFF
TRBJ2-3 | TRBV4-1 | CASSPSRVQGVLDTQYF
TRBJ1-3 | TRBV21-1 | CASSPRGRGNTIYF
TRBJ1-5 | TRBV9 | CASSVEGGNQPQHF
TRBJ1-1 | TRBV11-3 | CASSQLWGTEGFF
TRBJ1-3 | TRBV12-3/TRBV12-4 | CASSRPGGSGNTIYF
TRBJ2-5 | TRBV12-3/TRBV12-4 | CASSLGSGETQYF
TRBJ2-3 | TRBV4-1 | CASSLEGPTSDTQYF
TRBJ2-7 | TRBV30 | CAWSSGTHEQYF
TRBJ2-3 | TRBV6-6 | CASSYLRVAGVSDTQYF
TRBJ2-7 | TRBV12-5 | CASGLGDTGSYEQYF
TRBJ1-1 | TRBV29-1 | CSVEGVTEAFF
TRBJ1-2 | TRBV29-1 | CSVEDHRTEFYGYTF
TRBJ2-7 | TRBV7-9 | CASSSTGVAVYEQYF
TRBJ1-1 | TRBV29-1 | CSVSRGVRDMNTEAFF
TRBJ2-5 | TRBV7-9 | CASQGARETQYF
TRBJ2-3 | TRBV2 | CASSEGSGPADTQYF
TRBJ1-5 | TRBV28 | CASTWEGAVSNQPQHF
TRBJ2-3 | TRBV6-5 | CASNQLAGGPGDTQYF
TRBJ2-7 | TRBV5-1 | CASSLENRVYEQYF
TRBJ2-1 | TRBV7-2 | CASSLALGFEQFF
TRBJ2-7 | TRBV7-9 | CASSLVASSYEQYF
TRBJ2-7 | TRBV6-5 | CASSYSNSLAGTYEQYF
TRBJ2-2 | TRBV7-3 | CASSLSPLLAGANTGELFF
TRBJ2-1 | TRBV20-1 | CSAGPPSYNEQFF
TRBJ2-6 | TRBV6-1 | CASFLAAGANVLTF
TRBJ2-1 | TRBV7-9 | CASSSTGTSGIYNEQFF
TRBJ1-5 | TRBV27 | CASSLAENQPQHF
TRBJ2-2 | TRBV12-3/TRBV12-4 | CASSLEAPGELFF